This TCR beta chain comes out of a study of blood T cells in healthy people across ages. Study context: There was about one barcoded beta molecule captured by template switching per two T cells. General observations from the study: While age rose, TCR beta diversity per million T cells dropped in a roughly linear way.

The authors drew 8 to 10 milliliters of peripheral blood from each donor. This clonotype has ten or more counts. The antigen remains unidentified. The germline V gene encodes CDR1 MNHNY and CDR2 SVGAGI (reference sequence). Trimming stripped 2 bases from V and 9 bases from J, with 17 bases between. This CDR3 spans 15 amino acids. For the second PCR, which ran for about 6 to 12 cycles, a sample-barcoded 5' primer and a J-beta primer mix were used. All samples yielded 2.5 million or more CDR3-containing paired-end reads. TCRdb used MiXCR to reprocess the 5' RACE reads, holding one entry per CDR3 protein. Found here are 870,000 or so distinct CDR3 sequences, around 30% of them singletons; the top ten hold approximately 15%.

This clonotype was sampled from a woman of 80 years or more in good health. Sequenced material: blood. V gene TRBV6-6 combines with J gene TRBJ2-1; D gene unclear. For the CDR3, the DNA is TGTGCCAGCAGTTACAGTACAGTGAGACGGAGTGAGCAGTTCTTC. It yields the protein CASSYSTVRRSEQFF.